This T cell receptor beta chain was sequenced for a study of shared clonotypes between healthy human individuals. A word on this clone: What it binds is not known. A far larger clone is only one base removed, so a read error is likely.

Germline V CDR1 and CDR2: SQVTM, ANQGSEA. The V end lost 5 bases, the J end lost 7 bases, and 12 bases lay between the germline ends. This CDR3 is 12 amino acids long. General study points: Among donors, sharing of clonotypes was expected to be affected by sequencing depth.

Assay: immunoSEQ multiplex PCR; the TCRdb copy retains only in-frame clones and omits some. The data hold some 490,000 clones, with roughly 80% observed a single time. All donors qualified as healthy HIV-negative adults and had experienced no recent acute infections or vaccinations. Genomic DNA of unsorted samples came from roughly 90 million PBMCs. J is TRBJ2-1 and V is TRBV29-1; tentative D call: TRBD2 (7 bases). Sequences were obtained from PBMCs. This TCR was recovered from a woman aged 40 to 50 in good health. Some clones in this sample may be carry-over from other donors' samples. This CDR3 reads CSVCGGANEQFF. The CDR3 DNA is TGCAGCGTTTGTGGGGGGGCGAATGAGCAGTTCTTC.